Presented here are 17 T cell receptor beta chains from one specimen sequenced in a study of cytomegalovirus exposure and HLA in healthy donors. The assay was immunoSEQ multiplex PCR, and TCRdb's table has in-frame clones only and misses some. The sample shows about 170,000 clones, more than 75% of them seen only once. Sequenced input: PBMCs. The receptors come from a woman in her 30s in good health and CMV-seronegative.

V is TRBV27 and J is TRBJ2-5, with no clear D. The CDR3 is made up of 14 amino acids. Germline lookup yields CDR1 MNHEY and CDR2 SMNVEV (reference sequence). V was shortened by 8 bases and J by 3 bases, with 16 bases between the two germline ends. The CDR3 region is CASRPLGQEETQYF. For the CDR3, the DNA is TGTGCCAGCCGCCCCTTGGGTCAGGAAGAGACCCAGTACTTC.

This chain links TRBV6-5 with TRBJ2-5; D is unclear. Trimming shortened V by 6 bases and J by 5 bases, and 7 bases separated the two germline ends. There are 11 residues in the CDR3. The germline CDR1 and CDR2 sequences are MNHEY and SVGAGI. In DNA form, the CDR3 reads TGTGCCAGCAGCCGAGAGGAGACCCAGTACTTC. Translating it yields CASSREETQYF.

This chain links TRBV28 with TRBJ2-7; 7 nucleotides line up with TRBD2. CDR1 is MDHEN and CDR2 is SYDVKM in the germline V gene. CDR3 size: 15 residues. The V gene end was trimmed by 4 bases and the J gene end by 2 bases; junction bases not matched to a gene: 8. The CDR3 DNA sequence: TGTGCCAGCAGTTCGGTGGGGGGGGGAGCCTACGAGCAGTACTTC. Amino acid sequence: CASSSVGGGAYEQYF.

CDR3 residues: CASSQGEGGAHQPQHF. CDR3 DNA sequence: TGCGCCAGCAGCCAGGGGGAGGGGGGGGCCCATCAGCCCCAGCATTTT. J is TRBJ1-5 and V is TRBV4-1; D might be TRBD1 (6 bases). CDR1 is MGHRA and CDR2 is YSYEKL in the germline V gene. V lost 3 bases and J lost 5, with 17 bases in between. The CDR3 has 16 amino acids.

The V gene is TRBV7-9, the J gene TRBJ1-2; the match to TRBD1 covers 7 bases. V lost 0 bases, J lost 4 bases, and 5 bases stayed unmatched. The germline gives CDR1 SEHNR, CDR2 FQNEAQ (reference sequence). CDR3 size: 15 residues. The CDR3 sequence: CASSLAGTDGYGYTF. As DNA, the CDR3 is TGTGCCAGCAGCTTAGCCGGGACAGATGGCTATGGCTACACCTTC.

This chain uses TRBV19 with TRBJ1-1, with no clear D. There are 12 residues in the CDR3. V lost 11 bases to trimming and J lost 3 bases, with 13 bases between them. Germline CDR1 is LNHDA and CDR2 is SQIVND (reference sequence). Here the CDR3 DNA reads TGTGCCTCTTTTGGGCAGCACACTGAAGCTTTCTTT. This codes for CASFGQHTEAFF.

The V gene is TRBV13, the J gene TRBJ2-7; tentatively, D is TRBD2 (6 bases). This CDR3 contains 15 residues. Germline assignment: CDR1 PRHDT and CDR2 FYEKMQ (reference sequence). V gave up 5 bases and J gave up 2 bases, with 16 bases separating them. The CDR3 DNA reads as TGTGCCAGCAGCCAAAGAGGGGAGGTTCCCTACGAGCAGTACTTC. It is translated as CASSQRGEVPYEQYF. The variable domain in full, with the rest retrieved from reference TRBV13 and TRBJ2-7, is AAGVIQSPRHLIKEKRETATLKCYPIPRHDTVYWYQQGPGQDPQFLISFYEKMQSDKGSIPDRFSAQQFSDYHSELNMSSLELGDSALYFCASSQRGEVPYEQYFGPGTRLTVT.

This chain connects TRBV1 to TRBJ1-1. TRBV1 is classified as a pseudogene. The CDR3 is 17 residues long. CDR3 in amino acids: CTSSLTCPREGNTEAFF. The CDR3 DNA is TGCACCAGCAGCCTTACGTGCCCCCGGGAGGGGAACACTGAAGCTTTCTTT.

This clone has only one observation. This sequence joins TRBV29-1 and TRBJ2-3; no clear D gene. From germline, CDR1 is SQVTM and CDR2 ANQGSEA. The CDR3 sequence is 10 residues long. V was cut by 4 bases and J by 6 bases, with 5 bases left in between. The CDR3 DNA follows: TGCAGCGTTGTGAGGGATACGCAGTATTTT. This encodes CSVVRDTQYF.

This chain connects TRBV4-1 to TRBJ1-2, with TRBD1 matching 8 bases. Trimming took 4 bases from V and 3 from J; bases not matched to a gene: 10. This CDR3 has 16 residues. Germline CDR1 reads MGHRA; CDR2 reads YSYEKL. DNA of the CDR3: TGCGCCAGCAGCCCGTCCCTGACAGGGGATGACTATGGCTACACCTTC. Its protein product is CASSPSLTGDDYGYTF.

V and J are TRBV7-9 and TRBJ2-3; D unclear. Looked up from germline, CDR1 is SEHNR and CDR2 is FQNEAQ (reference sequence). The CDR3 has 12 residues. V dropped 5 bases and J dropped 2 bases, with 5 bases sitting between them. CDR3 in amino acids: CASSPFTDTQYF. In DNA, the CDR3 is TGTGCCAGCAGCCCATTCACAGATACGCAGTATTTT.

In DNA form, the CDR3 reads TGCGCCAGCAGCCAAGACACCGGGACTGCTACAGATACGCAGTATTTT. Translated, it gives CASSQDTGTATDTQYF. The V call is TRBV4-3, the J call TRBJ2-3; a possible D gene is TRBD2 (6 bases). CDR1 and CDR2 from the germline V gene are LGHNA and YSLEER. The V end lost 0 bases, the J end lost 3 bases, and 13 bases lay between the germline ends. The CDR3 is made up of 16 amino acids.

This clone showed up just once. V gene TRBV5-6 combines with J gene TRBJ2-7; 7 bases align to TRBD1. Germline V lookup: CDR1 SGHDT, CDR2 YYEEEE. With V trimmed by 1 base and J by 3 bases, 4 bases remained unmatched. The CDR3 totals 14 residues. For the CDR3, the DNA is TGTGCCAGCAGCTTGCGGGACAGCCTCTACGAGCAGTACTTC. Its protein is CASSLRDSLYEQYF.

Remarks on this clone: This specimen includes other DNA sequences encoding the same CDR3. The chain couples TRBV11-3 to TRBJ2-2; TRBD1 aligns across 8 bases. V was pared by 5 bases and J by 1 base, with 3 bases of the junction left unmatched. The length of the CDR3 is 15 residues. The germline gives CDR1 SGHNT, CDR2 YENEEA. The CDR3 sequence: CASSPGQGNTGELFF. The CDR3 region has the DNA TGTGCCAGCAGCCCAGGACAGGGGAACACCGGGGAGCTGTTTTTT.

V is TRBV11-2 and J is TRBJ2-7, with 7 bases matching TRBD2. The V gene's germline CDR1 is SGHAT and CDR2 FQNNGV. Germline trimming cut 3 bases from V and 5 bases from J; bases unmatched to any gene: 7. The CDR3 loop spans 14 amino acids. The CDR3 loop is CASSFLTSLNEQYF. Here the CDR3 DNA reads TGTGCCAGCAGCTTTTTGACTAGCCTCAACGAGCAGTACTTC.

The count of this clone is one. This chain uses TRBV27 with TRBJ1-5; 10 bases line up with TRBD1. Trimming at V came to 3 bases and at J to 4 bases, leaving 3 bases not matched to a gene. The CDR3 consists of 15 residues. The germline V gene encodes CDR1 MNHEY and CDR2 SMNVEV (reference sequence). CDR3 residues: CASSLGTGVNQPQHF. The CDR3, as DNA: TGTGCCAGCAGTTTGGGGACAGGGGTAAATCAGCCCCAGCATTTT.

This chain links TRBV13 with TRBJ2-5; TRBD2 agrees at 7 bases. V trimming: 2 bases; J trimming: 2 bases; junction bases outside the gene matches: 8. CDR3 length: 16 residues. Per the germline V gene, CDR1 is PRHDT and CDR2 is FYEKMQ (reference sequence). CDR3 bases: TGTGCCAGCAGCTTAAGGCCTAGCGGAATTCAAGAGACCCAGTACTTC. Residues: CASSLRPSGIQETQYF.